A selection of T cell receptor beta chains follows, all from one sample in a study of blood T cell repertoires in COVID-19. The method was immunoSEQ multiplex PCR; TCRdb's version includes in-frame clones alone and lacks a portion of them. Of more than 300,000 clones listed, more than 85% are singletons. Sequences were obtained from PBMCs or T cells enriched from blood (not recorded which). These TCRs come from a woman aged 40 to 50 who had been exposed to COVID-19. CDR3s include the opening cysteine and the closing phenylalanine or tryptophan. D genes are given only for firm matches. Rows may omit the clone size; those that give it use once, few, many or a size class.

DNA: TGTGCCATCCACACGAACACTGAAGCTTTCTTT
CDR3: CAIHTNTEAFF
V: TRBV6-5
J: TRBJ1-1
size: few
D: NA

DNA: TGTGCCAGCAGCCCTCGACTAAGCAATCAGCCCCAGCATTTT
CDR3: CASSPRLSNQPQHF
V: TRBV7-8
J: TRBJ1-5
size: NA
D: NA

DNA: TGTGCCAGCTCACCACCTGTCTCCCGGGCTGGAAACACCATATATTTT
CDR3: CASSPPVSRAGNTIYF
V: TRBV18
J: TRBJ1-3
size: NA
D: NA

DNA: TGCGCCAGCAGCTCCCAGGGGATGGGAGATACGCAGTATTTT
CDR3: CASSSQGMGDTQYF
V: TRBV5-1
J: TRBJ2-3
size: NA
D: NA

DNA: TGTGCCAGCAGTGGCCCCCTGGAGCAGTACTTC
CDR3: CASSGPLEQYF
V: TRBV28
J: TRBJ2-7
size: NA
D: NA

DNA: TGTGCCAGCCCAGGGGGCAGCCAGCCCCAGCATTTT
CDR3: CASPGGSQPQHF
V: TRBV21-1
J: TRBJ1-5
size: NA
D: NA

DNA: TGTGCCAGTAGTCCGAGGGACAGGGGGATTAGCAATCAGCCCCAGCATTTT
CDR3: CASSPRDRGISNQPQHF
V: TRBV19
J: TRBJ1-5
size: NA
D: TRBD1

DNA: TGTGCCAGCAGCTTAGATCAAACAGGGCTAGAGACCCAGTACTTC
CDR3: CASSLDQTGLETQYF
V: TRBV11-3
J: TRBJ2-5
size: NA
D: NA

DNA: TGTGCCAGCAGCCGGACAGGCCCTAATGAAAAACTGTTTTTT
CDR3: CASSRTGPNEKLFF
V: TRBV5-4
J: TRBJ1-4
size: NA
D: TRBD1

DNA: TGTGCCACCAGTGATGGGCCGGGACAGGGGGTCCACGAGCAGTACTTC
CDR3: CATSDGPGQGVHEQYF
V: TRBV24-1
J: TRBJ2-7
size: NA
D: TRBD1

DNA: TGTGCCAGCAGCTCCGACGACCCGGCAGGGGGGAACACTGAAGCTTTCTTT
CDR3: CASSSDDPAGGNTEAFF
V: TRBV7-2
J: TRBJ1-1
size: NA
D: TRBD1

DNA: TGTGCCAGCAGTGAAGGCCCGTGGGGCGATTCACCCCTCCACTTT
CDR3: CASSEGPWGDSPLHF
V: TRBV2
J: TRBJ1-6
size: NA
D: NA

DNA: TGTGCCAGTAGTATCATGGGGCAGGGGGCCTACGAGCAGTACTTC
CDR3: CASSIMGQGAYEQYF
V: TRBV19
J: TRBJ2-7
size: NA
D: TRBD1

DNA: TGTGCCAGCAGCTTGGCCTGGACAGGGGAAGGCTACACCTTC
CDR3: CASSLAWTGEGYTF
V: TRBV5-8
J: TRBJ1-2
size: NA
D: TRBD1

DNA: TGTGCCAGCAGCGTAGAACAGGGAGATAACACTGAAGCTTTCTTT
CDR3: CASSVEQGDNTEAFF
V: TRBV9
J: TRBJ1-1
size: NA
D: NA

DNA: TGTGCCAGTAGTACGGACAGGGGGACTGAAGCTTTCTTT
CDR3: CASSTDRGTEAFF
V: TRBV19
J: TRBJ1-1
size: NA
D: TRBD1

DNA: TGCAGCGTGGACAGGGGGCTAAGGGACAATGAGCAGTTCTTC
CDR3: CSVDRGLRDNEQFF
V: TRBV29-1
J: TRBJ2-1
size: NA
D: TRBD1

DNA: TGTGCCAGCAGCTCGTTAGGGGGTTCTGATAGCAATCAGCCCCAGCATTTT
CDR3: CASSSLGGSDSNQPQHF
V: TRBV7-8
J: TRBJ1-5
size: NA
D: NA

DNA: TGTGCCACCAGCAGAGATTCGACTAGCGGGGGGAACAAGAGAGACCAGTACTTC
CDR3: CATSRDSTSGGNKRDQYF
V: TRBV15
J: TRBJ2-5
size: few
D: TRBD2

DNA: TGTGCCAGCAGCCCTTCTTTGTTTCCTAGCGGGAGCTCCTACAATGAGCAGTTCTTC
CDR3: CASSPSLFPSGSSYNEQFF
V: TRBV11-3
J: TRBJ2-1
size: NA
D: TRBD2

DNA: TGCGCCAGCAGCCAGGTACAGGGAGCTAACTATGGCTACACCTTC
CDR3: CASSQVQGANYGYTF
V: TRBV4-3
J: TRBJ1-2
size: NA
D: NA

DNA: TGTGCCAGCAGACCTTGGACAGGGGGCATGGACGAGCAGTACTTC
CDR3: CASRPWTGGMDEQYF
V: TRBV6-5
J: TRBJ2-7
size: once
D: TRBD1

DNA: TGTGCCAGCAAGAGACAGGGAGTCTATGGCTACACCTTC
CDR3: CASKRQGVYGYTF
V: TRBV2
J: TRBJ1-2
size: NA
D: TRBD1

DNA: TGTGCCAGCAGCCGGGACAGGTGGAACACTGAAGCTTTCTTT
CDR3: CASSRDRWNTEAFF
V: TRBV5-6
J: TRBJ1-1
size: NA
D: TRBD1

DNA: TGTGCCAGTAGTATTTGGCAGGTCGATGAGCAGTTCTTC
CDR3: CASSIWQVDEQFF
V: TRBV19
J: TRBJ2-1
size: NA
D: NA

DNA: TGTGCCAGCAGCACCGGGACAGGGGGCGGTGGCTACACCTTC
CDR3: CASSTGTGGGGYTF
V: TRBV2
J: TRBJ1-2
size: NA
D: TRBD1

DNA: TGTGCCAGCTCACCCGGCCAGGAGGGCGGCTACACCTTC
CDR3: CASSPGQEGGYTF
V: TRBV18
J: TRBJ1-2
size: NA
D: NA

DNA: TGTGCCAGCAGGGCTAGCGTAAGTAGCAATGAGCAGTTCTTC
CDR3: CASRASVSSNEQFF
V: TRBV9
J: TRBJ2-1
size: once
D: NA

DNA: TGCGCCAGCAGCTTGGTAGGCCTAGCGGACAATGAGCAGTTCTTC
CDR3: CASSLVGLADNEQFF
V: TRBV5-1
J: TRBJ2-1
size: NA
D: TRBD2

DNA: TGTGCCAGCAGCTTCGAGAGGAGCTACACCTTC
CDR3: CASSFERSYTF
V: TRBV5-5
J: TRBJ1-2
size: NA
D: NA

DNA: TGTGCCAGCACCAAGGACAGGGCTTCGATCTATGGCTACACCTTC
CDR3: CASTKDRASIYGYTF
V: TRBV7-9
J: TRBJ1-2
size: NA
D: TRBD1

DNA: TGTGCCAGCAGCCAAGAACGTCTAGCGGGGGGCTACAATGAGCAGTTCTTC
CDR3: CASSQERLAGGYNEQFF
V: TRBV3-1/TRBV3-2
J: TRBJ2-1
size: NA
D: TRBD2

DNA: TGTGCCAGCAGCTCCCAAGGACGGGGGGGAAGTGAAAAACTGTTTTTT
CDR3: CASSSQGRGGSEKLFF
V: TRBV5-4
J: TRBJ1-4
size: NA
D: NA

DNA: TGTGCCAGTAGTGACTACAGCGCAACTAATGAAAAACTGTTTTTT
CDR3: CASSDYSATNEKLFF
V: TRBV19
J: TRBJ1-4
size: NA
D: NA

DNA: TGTGCTAGTGGTTTCATAATTGCGGAGGCAACTACGAGGGAGCAGTACTTC
CDR3: CASGFIIAEATTREQYF
V: TRBV12-5
J: TRBJ2-7
size: NA
D: NA

DNA: TGCAGCGTTGAGATACCGGGACAGGCTCTGGGGTATGGCTACACCTTC
CDR3: CSVEIPGQALGYGYTF
V: TRBV29-1
J: TRBJ1-2
size: NA
D: TRBD1

DNA: TGTGCCAGTAGTACGACATGGAGCACAGATACGCAGTATTTT
CDR3: CASSTTWSTDTQYF
V: TRBV19
J: TRBJ2-3
size: NA
D: NA

DNA: TGTGCCAGCAGCTTAGCGCCGGGACAGGGCCCCTACAATGAGCAGTTCTTC
CDR3: CASSLAPGQGPYNEQFF
V: TRBV7-2
J: TRBJ2-1
size: NA
D: TRBD1

DNA: TGTGCCAGCACCCGGGGAGCAACTAATGAAAAACTGTTTTTT
CDR3: CASTRGATNEKLFF
V: TRBV3-1/TRBV3-2
J: TRBJ1-4
size: NA
D: NA

DNA: TGTGCCAGCAGTTTGGGGGGAAGCACTGAAGCTTTCTTT
CDR3: CASSLGGSTEAFF
V: TRBV12-3/TRBV12-4
J: TRBJ1-1
size: once
D: NA

DNA: TGTGCCAGCAGTTACTCCGAGGGACTAGAAGGCTACACCTTC
CDR3: CASSYSEGLEGYTF
V: TRBV6-6
J: TRBJ1-2
size: NA
D: NA

DNA: TGTGCCAGCACCCAGACAGGGCTGGGCACCGGGGAGCTGTTTTTT
CDR3: CASTQTGLGTGELFF
V: TRBV6-6
J: TRBJ2-2
size: NA
D: TRBD1

DNA: TGCGCCAGCAGCTTGGGGGGGCTAGCGGGCCAAGAGACCCAGTACTTC
CDR3: CASSLGGLAGQETQYF
V: TRBV5-1
J: TRBJ2-5
size: NA
D: TRBD2

DNA: TGTGCTAGTGGTTTCGCGGGGGTTACAGATACGCAGTATTTT
CDR3: CASGFAGVTDTQYF
V: TRBV12-5
J: TRBJ2-3
size: once
D: TRBD2

DNA: TGTGCTAGTGCCCCAGGGGTGAACACTGAAGCTTTCTTT
CDR3: CASAPGVNTEAFF
V: TRBV12-5
J: TRBJ1-1
size: NA
D: NA

DNA: TGTGCCAGCAGCATCCTAGACAGATCTGGAAACACCATATATTTT
CDR3: CASSILDRSGNTIYF
V: TRBV5-6
J: TRBJ1-3
size: NA
D: NA

DNA: TGTGCCAGCATCCTAGCGGGGGGGCCGGGTGAGCAGTTCTTC
CDR3: CASILAGGPGEQFF
V: TRBV6-5
J: TRBJ2-1
size: NA
D: TRBD2

DNA: TGCGCCAGCAGCTTGGGGGCTCAAAATGAAAAACTGTTTTTT
CDR3: CASSLGAQNEKLFF
V: TRBV5-1
J: TRBJ1-4
size: NA
D: NA

DNA: TGTGCCAGCACAATGCAGGGTGTAGGTGGCTACACCTTC
CDR3: CASTMQGVGGYTF
V: TRBV2
J: TRBJ1-2
size: NA
D: NA

DNA: TGTGCCAGCAGTAAACAGGAAATGAACACTGAAGCTTTCTTT
CDR3: CASSKQEMNTEAFF
V: TRBV2
J: TRBJ1-1
size: NA
D: NA

DNA: TGTGCCAGCATCAACAGGGGGTACACTGAAGCTTTCTTT
CDR3: CASINRGYTEAFF
V: TRBV6-1
J: TRBJ1-1
size: few
D: TRBD1

DNA: TGTGCCAGCAGCCCGGAAGTGGCAGGGGCTGGAAACACCATATATTTT
CDR3: CASSPEVAGAGNTIYF
V: TRBV5-5
J: TRBJ1-3
size: NA
D: NA

DNA: TGCGCCAGCAGCCAAGGGGACAGGGGACAGGGGCAGTTCTTC
CDR3: CASSQGDRGQGQFF
V: TRBV4-3
J: TRBJ2-1
size: NA
D: TRBD1

DNA: TGTGCCAGCAGCCCCCTAAGCTCTGGAAACACCATATATTTT
CDR3: CASSPLSSGNTIYF
V: TRBV7-2
J: TRBJ1-3
size: NA
D: NA